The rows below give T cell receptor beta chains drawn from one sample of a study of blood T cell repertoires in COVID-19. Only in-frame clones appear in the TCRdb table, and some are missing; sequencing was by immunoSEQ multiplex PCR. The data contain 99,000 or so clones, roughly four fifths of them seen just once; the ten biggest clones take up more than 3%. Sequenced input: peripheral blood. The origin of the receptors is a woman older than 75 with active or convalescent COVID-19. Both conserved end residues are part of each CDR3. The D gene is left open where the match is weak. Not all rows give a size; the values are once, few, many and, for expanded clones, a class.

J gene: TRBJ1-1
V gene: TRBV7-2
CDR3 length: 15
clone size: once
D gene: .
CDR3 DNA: TGTGCCAGCAGCTACGGACAGTCACGGAACACTGAAGCTTTCTTT
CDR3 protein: CASSYGQSRNTEAFF

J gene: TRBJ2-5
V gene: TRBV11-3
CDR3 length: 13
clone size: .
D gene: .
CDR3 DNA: TGTGCCAGCAGCTTGGGCACAAAAGAGACCCAGTACTTC
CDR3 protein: CASSLGTKETQYF

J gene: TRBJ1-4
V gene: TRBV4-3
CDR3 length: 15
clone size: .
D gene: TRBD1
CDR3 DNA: TGCGCCAGCAGCCAAGCGGACAGGCAGACTGAAAAACTGTTTTTT
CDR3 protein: CASSQADRQTEKLFF

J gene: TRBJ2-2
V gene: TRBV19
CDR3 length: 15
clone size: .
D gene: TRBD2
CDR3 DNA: TGTGCCAGTAGGTCCGGGACTACGGACACCGGGGAGCTGTTTTTT
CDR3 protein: CASRSGTTDTGELFF

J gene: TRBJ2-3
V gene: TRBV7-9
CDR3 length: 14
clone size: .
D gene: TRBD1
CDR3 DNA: TGTGCCAGCAGCTTAGACAGGGGTACAGATACGCAGTATTTT
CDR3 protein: CASSLDRGTDTQYF

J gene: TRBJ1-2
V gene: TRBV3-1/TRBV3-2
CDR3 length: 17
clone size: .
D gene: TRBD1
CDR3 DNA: TGTGCCAGCAGCCAGGGGGGAGGTCAGACAGGGTCTCTTGGCTACACCTTC
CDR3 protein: CASSQGGGQTGSLGYTF

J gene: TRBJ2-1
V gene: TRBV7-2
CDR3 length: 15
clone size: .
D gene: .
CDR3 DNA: TGTGCCAGCAGCCCCCGGGGGTCCTCCTACAATGAGCAGTTCTTC
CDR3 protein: CASSPRGSSYNEQFF

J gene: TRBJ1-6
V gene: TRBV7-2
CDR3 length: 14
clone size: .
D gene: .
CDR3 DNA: TGTGCCAGCAGCCCCTTCGGCGGGGGATCACCCCTCCACTTT
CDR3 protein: CASSPFGGGSPLHF

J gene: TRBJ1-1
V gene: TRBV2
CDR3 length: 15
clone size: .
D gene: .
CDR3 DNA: TGTGCCAGCAGTGAAAGGTCGGGGTGGAACACTGAAGCTTTCTTT
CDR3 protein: CASSERSGWNTEAFF

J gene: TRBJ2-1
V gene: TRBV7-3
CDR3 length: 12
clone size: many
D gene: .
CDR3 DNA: TGTGCCAGCAGCTTGGATTCGGGTGAGCAGTTCTTC
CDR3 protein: CASSLDSGEQFF

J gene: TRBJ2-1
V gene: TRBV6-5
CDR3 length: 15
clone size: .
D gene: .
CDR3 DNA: TGTGCCAGCAGTACCCTCTACTCCCCCTCGTCAGAGCAGTTCTTC
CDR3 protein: CASSTLYSPSSEQFF

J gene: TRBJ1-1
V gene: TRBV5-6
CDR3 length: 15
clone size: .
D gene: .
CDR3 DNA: TGTGCCAGCAGCTTAGTGTCAGGGTTCGACACTGAAGCTTTCTTT
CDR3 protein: CASSLVSGFDTEAFF

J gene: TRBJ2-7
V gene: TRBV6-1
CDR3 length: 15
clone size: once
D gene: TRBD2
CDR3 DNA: TGTGCCAGCAGTGACATGAGCGGGGGGGACTACGAGCAGTACTTC
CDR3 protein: CASSDMSGGDYEQYF

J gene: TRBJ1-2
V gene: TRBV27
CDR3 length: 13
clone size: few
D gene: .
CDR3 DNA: TGTGCCAGCAGTTTAAACAGAGACTATGGCTACACCTTC
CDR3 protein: CASSLNRDYGYTF

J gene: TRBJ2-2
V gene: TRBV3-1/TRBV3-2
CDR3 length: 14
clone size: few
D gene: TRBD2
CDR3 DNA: TGTGCCAGCAGCCAAGGGACTAGGGCCGGGGAGCTGTTTTTT
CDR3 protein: CASSQGTRAGELFF

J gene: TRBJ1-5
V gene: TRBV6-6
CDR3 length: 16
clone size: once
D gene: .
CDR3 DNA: TGTGCCAGCAGTTACCCCCCAGGGAATAGCAATCAGCCCCAGCATTTT
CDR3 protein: CASSYPPGNSNQPQHF

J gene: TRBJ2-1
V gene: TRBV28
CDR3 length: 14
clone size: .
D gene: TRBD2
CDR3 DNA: TGTGCCAGCAGCCCGCTAGCGGAGAACAATGAGCAGTTCTTC
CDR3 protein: CASSPLAENNEQFF

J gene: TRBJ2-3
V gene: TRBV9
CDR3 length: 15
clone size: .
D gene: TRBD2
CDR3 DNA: TGTGCCAGCAGCCCTAGCAGCGGGGGGCGAGATACGCAGTATTTT
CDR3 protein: CASSPSSGGRDTQYF

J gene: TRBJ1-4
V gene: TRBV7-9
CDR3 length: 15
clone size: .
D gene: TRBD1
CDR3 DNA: TGTGCCAGCAGACCTAGACAGGGGGCTAATGAAAAACTGTTTTTT
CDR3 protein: CASRPRQGANEKLFF

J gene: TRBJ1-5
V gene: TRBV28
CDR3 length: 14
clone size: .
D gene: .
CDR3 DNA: TGTGCCAGCACGGAGGTTCCGGGCAATCAGCCCCAGCATTTT
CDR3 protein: CASTEVPGNQPQHF

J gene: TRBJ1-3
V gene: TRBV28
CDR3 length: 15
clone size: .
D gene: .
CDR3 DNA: TGTGCCAGCAGTTTATGGGCAGGGGAAAGAAACACCATATATTTT
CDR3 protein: CASSLWAGERNTIYF

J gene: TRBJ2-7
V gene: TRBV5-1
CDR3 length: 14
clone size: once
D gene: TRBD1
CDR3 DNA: TGCGCCAGCAGCTTGGATCGACAGGGCTACGAGCAGTACTTC
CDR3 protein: CASSLDRQGYEQYF

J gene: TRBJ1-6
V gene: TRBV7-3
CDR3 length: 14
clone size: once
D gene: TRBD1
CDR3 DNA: TGTGCCAGCAGCTACGGACAGGGGGTGTCACCCCTCCACTTT
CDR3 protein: CASSYGQGVSPLHF

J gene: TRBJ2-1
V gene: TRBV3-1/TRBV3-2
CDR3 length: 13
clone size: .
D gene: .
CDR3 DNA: TGTGCCAGCAGCCACGGAGTAACCAATGAGCAGTTCTTC
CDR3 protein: CASSHGVTNEQFF

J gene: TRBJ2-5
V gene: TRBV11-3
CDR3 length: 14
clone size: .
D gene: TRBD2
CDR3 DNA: TGTGCCAGCAGCTTGGGGGACTATCAAGAGACCCAGTACTTC
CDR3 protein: CASSLGDYQETQYF

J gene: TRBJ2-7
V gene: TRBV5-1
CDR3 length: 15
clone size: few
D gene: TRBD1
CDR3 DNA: TGCGCCAGCAGTGCCGGGACAGCTATGCTCTACGAGCAGTACTTC
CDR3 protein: CASSAGTAMLYEQYF

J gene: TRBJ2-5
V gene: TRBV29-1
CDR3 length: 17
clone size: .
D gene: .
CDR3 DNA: TGCAGCGTTGAAGGCAGGTCGGGGACAACTCCCCAAGAGACCCAGTACTTC
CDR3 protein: CSVEGRSGTTPQETQYF

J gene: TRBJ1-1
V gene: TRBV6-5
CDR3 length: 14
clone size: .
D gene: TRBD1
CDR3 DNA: TGTGCCAGCAGTCGACGACAGGGGGACACTGAAGCTTTCTTT
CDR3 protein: CASSRRQGDTEAFF

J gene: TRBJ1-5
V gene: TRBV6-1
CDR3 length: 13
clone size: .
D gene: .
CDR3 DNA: TGTGCCAGCAGTGACGGGTGGAGTCAGCCCCAGCATTTT
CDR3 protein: CASSDGWSQPQHF

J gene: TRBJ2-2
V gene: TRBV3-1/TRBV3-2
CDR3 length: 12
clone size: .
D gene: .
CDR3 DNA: TGTGCCAGCAGCCCCAGTTTCGGGGAGCTGTTTTTT
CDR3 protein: CASSPSFGELFF

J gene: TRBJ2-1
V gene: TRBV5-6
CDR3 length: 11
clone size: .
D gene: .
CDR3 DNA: TGTGCCAGCAGCTGGAGGGATGAGCAGTTCTTC
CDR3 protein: CASSWRDEQFF

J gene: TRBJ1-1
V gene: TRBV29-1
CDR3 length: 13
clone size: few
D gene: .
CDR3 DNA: TGCAGCGCCAAAACCCCGGGGGACACTGAAGCTTTCTTT
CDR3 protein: CSAKTPGDTEAFF

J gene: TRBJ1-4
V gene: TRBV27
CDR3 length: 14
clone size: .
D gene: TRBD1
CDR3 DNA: TGTGCCAGCAGTAACAGGGGGCTATTTGAAAAACTGTTTTTT
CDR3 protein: CASSNRGLFEKLFF

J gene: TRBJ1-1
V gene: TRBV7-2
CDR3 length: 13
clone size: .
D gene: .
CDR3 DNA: TGTGCCAGCAGCTTCTCGCTAAGCACTGAAGCTTTCTTT
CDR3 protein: CASSFSLSTEAFF

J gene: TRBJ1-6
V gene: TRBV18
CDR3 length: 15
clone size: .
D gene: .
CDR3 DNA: TGTGCCAGCTCACCATCGGAGGGACCAAGGTCACCCCTCCACTTT
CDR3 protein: CASSPSEGPRSPLHF

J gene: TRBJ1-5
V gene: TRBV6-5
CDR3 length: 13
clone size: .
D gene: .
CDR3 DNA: TGTGCCAGCATCAGGACAGCCAATCAGCCCCAGCATTTT
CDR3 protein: CASIRTANQPQHF

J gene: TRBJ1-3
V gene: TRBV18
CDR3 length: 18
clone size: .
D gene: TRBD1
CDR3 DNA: TGTGCCAGCTCACCACCGGGACAGGGTACGATTCCTGGAAACACCATATATTTT
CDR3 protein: CASSPPGQGTIPGNTIYF

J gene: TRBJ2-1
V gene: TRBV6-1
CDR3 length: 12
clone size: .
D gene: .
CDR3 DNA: TGTGCCAGCAGTGACAGACTCAATGAGCAGTTCTTC
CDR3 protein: CASSDRLNEQFF

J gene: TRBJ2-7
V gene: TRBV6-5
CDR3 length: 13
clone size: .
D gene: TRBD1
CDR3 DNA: TGTGCCAGCAGTCTGGGACAGCACTACGAGCAGTACTTC
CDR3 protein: CASSLGQHYEQYF

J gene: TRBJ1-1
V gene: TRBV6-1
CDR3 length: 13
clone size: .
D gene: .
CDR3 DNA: TGTGCCAGCAGTGAAAGGGCCCAGGGGCAAGCTTTCTTT
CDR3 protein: CASSERAQGQAFF

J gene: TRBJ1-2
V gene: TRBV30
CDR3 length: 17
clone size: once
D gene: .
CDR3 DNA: TGTGCCCGAAGGAGGGGAGAGACTAAAGCAACTAACTATGGCTACACCTTC
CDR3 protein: CARRRGETKATNYGYTF

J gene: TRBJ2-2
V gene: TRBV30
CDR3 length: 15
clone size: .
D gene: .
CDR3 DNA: TGTGCCTGGACTACAGGAGTCTGGAACACCGGGGAGCTGTTTTTT
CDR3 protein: CAWTTGVWNTGELFF

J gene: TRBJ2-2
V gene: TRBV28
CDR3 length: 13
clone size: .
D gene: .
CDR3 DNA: TGTGCCAGCAAACAGGGGAACACCGGGGAGCTGTTTTTT
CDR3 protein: CASKQGNTGELFF

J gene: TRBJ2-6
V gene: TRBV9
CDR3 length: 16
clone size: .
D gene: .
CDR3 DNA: TGTGCCAGCAGCAAGACGGGAATCTCTGGGGCCAACGTCCTGACTTTC
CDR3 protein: CASSKTGISGANVLTF

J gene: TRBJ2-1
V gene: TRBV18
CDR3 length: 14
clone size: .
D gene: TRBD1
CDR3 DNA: TGTGCCAGCTCACTCACTCAGGGGGACAATGAGCAGTTCTTC
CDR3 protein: CASSLTQGDNEQFF

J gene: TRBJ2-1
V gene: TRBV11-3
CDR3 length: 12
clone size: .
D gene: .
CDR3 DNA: TGTGCCAGCAGCTCCTATAACAATGAGCAGTTCTTC
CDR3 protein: CASSSYNNEQFF

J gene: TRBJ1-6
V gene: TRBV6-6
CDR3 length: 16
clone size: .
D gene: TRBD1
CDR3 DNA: TGTGCCAGCAGTTACTCGCTTAGGGGACAGCCTCCCCCCCTCCACTTT
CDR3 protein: CASSYSLRGQPPPLHF

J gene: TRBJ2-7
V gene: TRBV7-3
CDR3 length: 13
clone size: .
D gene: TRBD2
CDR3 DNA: TGTGCCAGCAGCCGACTAGCGCGGGGGGAGCAGTACTTC
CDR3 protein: CASSRLARGEQYF

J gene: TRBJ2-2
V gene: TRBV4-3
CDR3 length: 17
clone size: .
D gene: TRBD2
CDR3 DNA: TGCGCCAGCAGCCAAGATAGCGGGAGGACATCTAGCGGGGAGCTGTTTTTT
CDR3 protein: CASSQDSGRTSSGELFF

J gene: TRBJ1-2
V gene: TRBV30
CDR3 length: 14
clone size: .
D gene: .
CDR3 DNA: TGTGCCTGGAGGGACACCGGTACACTCTATGGCTACACCTTC
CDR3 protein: CAWRDTGTLYGYTF

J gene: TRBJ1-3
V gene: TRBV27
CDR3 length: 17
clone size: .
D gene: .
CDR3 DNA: TGTGCCAGCAGTTTAGGGGCAGGGCCTTCCTCTGGAAACACCATATATTTT
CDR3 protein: CASSLGAGPSSGNTIYF

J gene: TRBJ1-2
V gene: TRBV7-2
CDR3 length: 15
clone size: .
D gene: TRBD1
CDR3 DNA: TGTGCCAGCAGCCTAAAACAGGGGGCAGGGGGTGGCTACACCTTC
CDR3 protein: CASSLKQGAGGGYTF

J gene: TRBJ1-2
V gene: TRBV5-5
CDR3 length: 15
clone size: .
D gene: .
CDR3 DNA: TGTGCCAGCAGCTTGCGGTTCGAGGATAACTATGGCTACACCTTC
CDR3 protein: CASSLRFEDNYGYTF

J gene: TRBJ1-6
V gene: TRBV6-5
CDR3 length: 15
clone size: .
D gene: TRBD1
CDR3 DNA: TGTGCCAGCGGGTTTCGGGACAGGAATAATTCACCCCTCCACTTT
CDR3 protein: CASGFRDRNNSPLHF